The sequence of this T cell receptor (beta chain) was determined in a study of blood T cell repertoires in COVID-19. Concerning this clone itself: Other DNA sequences within the sample encode an identical CDR3.

Libraries were prepared by immunoSEQ multiplex PCR; TCRdb keeps only in-frame clonotypes and omits some of them. The sample lists roughly 340,000 clones; 87% were seen once. Material for sequencing was peripheral blood. This receptor was obtained from a woman between 50 and 59 years old with COVID-19, enrolled during active disease.

As DNA, the CDR3 is TGTGCCAGCAGTTTCTACTACGAGCAGTACTTC. Protein product: CASSFYYEQYF. The rearrangement uses TRBV12-3 or TRBV12-4 and TRBJ2-7; D gene unclear. This CDR3 has 11 residues. V lost 3 bases and J 3 bases, leaving 3 bases between the germline ends.